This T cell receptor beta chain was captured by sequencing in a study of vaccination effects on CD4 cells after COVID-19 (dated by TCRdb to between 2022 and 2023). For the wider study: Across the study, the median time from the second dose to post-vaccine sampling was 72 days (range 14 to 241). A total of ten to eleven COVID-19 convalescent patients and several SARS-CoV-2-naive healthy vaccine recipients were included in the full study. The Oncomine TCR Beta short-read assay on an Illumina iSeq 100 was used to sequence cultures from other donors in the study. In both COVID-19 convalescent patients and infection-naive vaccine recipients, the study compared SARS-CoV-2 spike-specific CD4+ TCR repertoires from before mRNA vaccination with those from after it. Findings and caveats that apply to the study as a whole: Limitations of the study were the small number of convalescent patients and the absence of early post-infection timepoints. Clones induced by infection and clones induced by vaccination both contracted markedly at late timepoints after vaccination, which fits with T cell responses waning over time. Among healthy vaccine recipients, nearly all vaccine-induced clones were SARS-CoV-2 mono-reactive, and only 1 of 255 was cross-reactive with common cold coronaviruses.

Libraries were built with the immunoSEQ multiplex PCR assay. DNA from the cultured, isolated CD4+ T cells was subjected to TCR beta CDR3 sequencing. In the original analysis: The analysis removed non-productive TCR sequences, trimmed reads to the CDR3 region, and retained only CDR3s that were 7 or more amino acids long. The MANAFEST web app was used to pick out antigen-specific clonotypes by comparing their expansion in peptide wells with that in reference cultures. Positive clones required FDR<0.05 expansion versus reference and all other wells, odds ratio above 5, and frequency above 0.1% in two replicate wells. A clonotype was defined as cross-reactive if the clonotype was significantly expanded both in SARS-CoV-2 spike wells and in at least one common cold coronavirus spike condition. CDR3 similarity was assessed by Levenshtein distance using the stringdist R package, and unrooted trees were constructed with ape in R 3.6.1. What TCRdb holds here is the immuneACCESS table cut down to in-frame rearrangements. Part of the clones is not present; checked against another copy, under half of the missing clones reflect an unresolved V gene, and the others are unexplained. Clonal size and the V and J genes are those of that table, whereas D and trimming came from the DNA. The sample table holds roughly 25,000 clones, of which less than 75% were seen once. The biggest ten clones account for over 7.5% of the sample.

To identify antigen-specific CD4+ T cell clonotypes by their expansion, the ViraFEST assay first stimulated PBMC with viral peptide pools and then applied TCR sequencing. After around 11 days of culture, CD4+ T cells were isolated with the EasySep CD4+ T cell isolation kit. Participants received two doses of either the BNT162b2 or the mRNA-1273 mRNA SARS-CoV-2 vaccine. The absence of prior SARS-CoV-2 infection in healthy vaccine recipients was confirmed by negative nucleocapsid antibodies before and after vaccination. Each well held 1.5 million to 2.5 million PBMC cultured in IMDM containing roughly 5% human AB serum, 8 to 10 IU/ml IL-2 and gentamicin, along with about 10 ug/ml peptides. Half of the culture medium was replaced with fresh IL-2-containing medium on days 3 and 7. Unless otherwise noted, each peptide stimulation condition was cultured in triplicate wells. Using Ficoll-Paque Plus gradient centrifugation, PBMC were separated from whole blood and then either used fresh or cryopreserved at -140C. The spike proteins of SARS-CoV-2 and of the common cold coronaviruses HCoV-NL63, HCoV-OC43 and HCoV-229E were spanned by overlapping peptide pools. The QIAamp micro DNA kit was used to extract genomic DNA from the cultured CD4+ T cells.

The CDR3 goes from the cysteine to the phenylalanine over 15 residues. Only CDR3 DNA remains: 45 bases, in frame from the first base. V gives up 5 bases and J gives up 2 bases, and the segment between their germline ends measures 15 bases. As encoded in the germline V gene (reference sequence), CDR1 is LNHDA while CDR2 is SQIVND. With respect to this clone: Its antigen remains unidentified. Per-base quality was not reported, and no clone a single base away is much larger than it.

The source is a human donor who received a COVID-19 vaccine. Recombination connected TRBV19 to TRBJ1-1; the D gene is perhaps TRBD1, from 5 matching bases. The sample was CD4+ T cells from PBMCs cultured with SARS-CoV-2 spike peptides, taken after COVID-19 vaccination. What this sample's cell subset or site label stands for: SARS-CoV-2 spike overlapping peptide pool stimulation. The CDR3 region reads CASSGAVRFNTEAFF. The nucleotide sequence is TGTGCCAGTAGTGGGGCCGTGCGGTTTAACACTGAAGCTTTCTTT.